The sequence of this T cell receptor beta chain was determined in a study of CXCR3-negative and CXCR3-positive naive CD8 T cells. Study-wide results and caveats: The TRB CDR3s that CXCR3-positive naive cells carried were more hydrophobic than those of CXCR3-negative naive cells. Sequencing showed both naive subsets with comparably high diversity, and memory CD8+ cells much lower.

Details on this clonotype: What it binds is unknown.

cDNA libraries for TRB were generated by 5' RACE incorporating UMI labels. With the 5' RACE reads reprocessed, TCRdb shows one record per CDR3 protein and no DNA. In all, the sample yields about 120,000 distinct CDR3 sequences. The CDR3 loop spans 13 amino acids. The gene calls are TRBV12-3 or TRBV12-4 and TRBJ1-5. Source material: naive CXCR3+ CD8+ T cells from blood. This sample's subset: CD45RO-CCR7+CD27+CD95- naive CD8+ T cells expressing CXCR3 (TNR3+). This receptor was taken from a human donor in good health. Some clones in this sample may be carry-over from other donors' samples. The CDR3 protein is CASSLGWDQPQHF.